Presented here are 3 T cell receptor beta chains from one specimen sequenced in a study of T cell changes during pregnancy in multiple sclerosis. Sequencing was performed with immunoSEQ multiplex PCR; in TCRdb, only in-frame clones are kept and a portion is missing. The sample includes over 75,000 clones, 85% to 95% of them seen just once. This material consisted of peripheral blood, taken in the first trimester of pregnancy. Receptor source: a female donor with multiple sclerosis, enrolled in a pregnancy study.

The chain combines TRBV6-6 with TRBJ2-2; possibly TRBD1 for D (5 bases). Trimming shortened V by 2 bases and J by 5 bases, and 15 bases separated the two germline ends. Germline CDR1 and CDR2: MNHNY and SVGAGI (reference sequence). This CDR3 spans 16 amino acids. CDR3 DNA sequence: TGTGCCAGCAGTTACCTCGCCCAGGGTGGTACCGGGGAGCTGTTTTTT. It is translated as CASSYLAQGGTGELFF.

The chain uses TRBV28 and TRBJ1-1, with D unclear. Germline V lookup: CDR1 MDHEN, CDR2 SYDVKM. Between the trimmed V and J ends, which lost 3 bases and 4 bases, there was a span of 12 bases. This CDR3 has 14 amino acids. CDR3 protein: CASSFPGKSTEAFF. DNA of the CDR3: TGTGCCAGCAGTTTCCCGGGGAAGTCCACTGAAGCTTTCTTT.

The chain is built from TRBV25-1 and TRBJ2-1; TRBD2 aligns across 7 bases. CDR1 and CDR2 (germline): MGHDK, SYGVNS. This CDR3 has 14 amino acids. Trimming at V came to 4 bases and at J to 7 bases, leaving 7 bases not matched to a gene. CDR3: CASSGGRALNEQFF. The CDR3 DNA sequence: TGTGCCAGCAGTGGGGGGAGGGCCCTAAATGAGCAGTTCTTC.